This is a list of T cell receptor beta chains from one sample in a study of shared clonotypes between healthy human individuals. Measured with immunoSEQ multiplex PCR; TCRdb has only the in-frame clones, and not every one. The sample consists of roughly 2,500,000 clones, 93% of them appearing once. Sequenced material: naive CD4+ T cells from PBMCs. The receptors here all came from a man between 18 and 29 years old in good health. Some clones in this sample may be carry-over from other donors' samples. Both conserved end residues are part of each CDR3. Fields, in order: clone size, V gene, J gene, D gene, CDR3 protein, CDR3 DNA. A D gene is named only where the DNA matches it firmly. The size of a clone is reported for some rows only, either as once, few or many, or as a class for expanded clones.

size: NA
V: TRBV7-8
J: TRBJ2-3
D: TRBD2
CDR3: CASSLGGSGSTDTQYF
DNA: TGTGCCAGCAGCTTAGGTGGTAGCGGGAGCACAGATACGCAGTATTTT

size: NA
V: TRBV7-2
J: TRBJ1-1
D: NA
CDR3: CASSLIYATEAFF
DNA: TGTGCCAGCAGCTTAATATATGCCACTGAAGCTTTCTTT

size: NA
V: TRBV7-2
J: TRBJ2-3
D: TRBD2
CDR3: CASSPRLAGPTDTQYF
DNA: TGTGCCAGCAGCCCCCGACTAGCGGGACCCACAGATACGCAGTATTTT

size: NA
V: TRBV18
J: TRBJ2-1
D: NA
CDR3: CASSPSVGARVRVEQFF
DNA: TGTGCCAGCTCGCCCTCAGTAGGCGCCCGGGTGAGGGTTGAGCAGTTCTTC

size: NA
V: TRBV6-5
J: TRBJ2-7
D: TRBD1
CDR3: CASSRTGTGGSEQYF
DNA: TGTGCCAGCAGTCGGACCGGGACAGGGGGGTCCGAGCAGTACTTC

size: NA
V: TRBV28
J: TRBJ2-5
D: TRBD2
CDR3: CASSTGLAGTETQYF
DNA: TGTGCCAGCAGTACGGGACTAGCGGGAACAGAGACCCAGTACTTC

size: NA
V: TRBV7-2
J: TRBJ1-2
D: NA
CDR3: CASSLLGMSGYTF
DNA: TGTGCCAGCAGCTTATTGGGGATGTCGGGCTACACCTTC

size: NA
V: TRBV6-6
J: TRBJ2-5
D: NA
CDR3: CASSYGTRPFEGTQYF
DNA: TGTGCCAGCAGTTACGGGACTCGGCCCTTCGAGGGGACCCAGTACTTC

size: NA
V: TRBV5-1
J: TRBJ2-7
D: TRBD2
CDR3: CASSLGPSGQAYEQYF
DNA: TGCGCCAGCAGCTTGGGTCCTAGCGGGCAAGCCTACGAGCAGTACTTC

size: NA
V: TRBV4-3
J: TRBJ2-2
D: NA
CDR3: CASSPWRVSGAGELFF
DNA: TGCGCCAGCAGCCCGTGGCGGGTGTCGGGGGCCGGGGAGCTGTTTTTT

size: NA
V: TRBV18
J: TRBJ2-3
D: TRBD2
CDR3: CASSPPRGSGTSTDTQYF
DNA: TGTGCCAGCTCACCACCGAGGGGTAGCGGGACTAGCACAGATACGCAGTATTTT

size: NA
V: TRBV2
J: TRBJ2-5
D: NA
CDR3: CASRKEGRETQYF
DNA: TGTGCCAGCAGAAAGGAGGGACGAGAGACCCAGTACTTC

size: NA
V: TRBV6-5
J: TRBJ2-1
D: NA
CDR3: CASSRGPPNEQFF
DNA: TGTGCCAGCAGCCGGGGACCCCCCAATGAGCAGTTCTTC

size: NA
V: TRBV2
J: TRBJ2-1
D: NA
CDR3: CASILGNEQFF
DNA: TGTGCCAGCATACTGGGAAATGAGCAGTTCTTC

size: NA
V: TRBV28
J: TRBJ1-5
D: NA
CDR3: CASSFPRGGNQPQHF
DNA: TGTGCCAGCAGTTTTCCCCGGGGAGGCAATCAGCCCCAGCATTTT

size: NA
V: TRBV6-5
J: TRBJ2-7
D: TRBD1
CDR3: CASRNRDRGTYEQYF
DNA: TGTGCCAGCAGAAACCGGGACAGGGGTACCTACGAGCAGTACTTC

size: NA
V: TRBV2
J: TRBJ2-3
D: TRBD2
CDR3: CASSPWTSGTDTQYF
DNA: TGTGCCAGCAGTCCATGGACTAGCGGCACAGATACGCAGTATTTT

size: NA
V: TRBV10-3
J: TRBJ2-3
D: NA
CDR3: CAISSIARDSTDTQYF
DNA: TGTGCCATAAGCTCCATCGCGCGGGACAGCACAGATACGCAGTATTTT

size: NA
V: TRBV7-6
J: TRBJ2-7
D: TRBD1
CDR3: CASSLVPPLTGSSYEQYF
DNA: TGTGCCAGCAGCTTAGTCCCCCCTTTGACAGGGAGCTCCTACGAGCAGTACTTC

size: NA
V: TRBV28
J: TRBJ1-5
D: NA
CDR3: CASSLLRLTALNQPQHF
DNA: TGTGCCAGCAGTTTATTAAGGCTCACAGCGCTCAATCAGCCCCAGCATTTT

size: NA
V: TRBV28
J: TRBJ2-6
D: NA
CDR3: CASSLGGHLSGANVLTF
DNA: TGTGCCAGCAGTTTAGGGGGACATTTATCTGGGGCCAACGTCCTGACTTTC

size: NA
V: TRBV28
J: TRBJ1-2
D: TRBD1
CDR3: CASSRQGAGYGYTF
DNA: TGTGCCAGCAGTCGACAGGGGGCGGGCTATGGCTACACCTTC

size: NA
V: TRBV15
J: TRBJ2-7
D: TRBD1
CDR3: CATSRGPGQVDYEQYF
DNA: TGTGCCACCAGCAGAGGACCGGGACAGGTGGACTACGAGCAGTACTTC

size: NA
V: TRBV28
J: TRBJ1-5
D: NA
CDR3: CASSPLGANQPQHF
DNA: TGTGCCAGCAGCCCCCTAGGGGCAAATCAGCCCCAGCATTTT

size: few
V: TRBV5-1
J: TRBJ1-4
D: NA
CDR3: CASKRHSNEKLFF
DNA: TGCGCCAGCAAGCGGCACTCGAATGAAAAACTGTTTTTT

size: NA
V: TRBV27
J: TRBJ1-5
D: TRBD1
CDR3: CASSFRQGDQPQHF
DNA: TGTGCCAGCAGTTTCAGACAGGGGGATCAGCCCCAGCATTTT

size: NA
V: TRBV7-2
J: TRBJ2-7
D: TRBD2
CDR3: CASSPGGRGHEQYF
DNA: TGTGCCAGCAGCCCCGGGGGGAGGGGCCACGAGCAGTACTTC

size: NA
V: TRBV28
J: TRBJ2-7
D: TRBD1
CDR3: CASRDMTDRGLYEQYF
DNA: TGTGCCAGCAGAGACATGACGGACAGGGGGCTTTACGAGCAGTACTTC

size: NA
V: TRBV28
J: TRBJ1-3
D: NA
CDR3: CASSPGGDPDGNTIYF
DNA: TGTGCCAGCAGCCCCGGCGGGGACCCGGACGGAAACACCATATATTTT

size: NA
V: TRBV19
J: TRBJ1-5
D: NA
CDR3: CASSLTGGDQPQHF
DNA: TGTGCCAGTAGCTTGACAGGTGGGGATCAGCCCCAGCATTTT

size: NA
V: TRBV4-1
J: TRBJ2-2
D: NA
CDR3: CASSQGLRGRNTGELFF
DNA: TGCGCCAGCAGCCAAGGGCTGCGGGGCCGGAACACCGGGGAGCTGTTTTTT

size: NA
V: TRBV25-1
J: TRBJ1-3
D: TRBD1
CDR3: CASRAPPGQVDWDTIYF
DNA: TGTGCCAGCAGAGCCCCACCGGGACAGGTGGACTGGGACACCATATATTTT

size: NA
V: TRBV7-9
J: TRBJ1-6
D: TRBD1
CDR3: CASSPGQGNNSPLHF
DNA: TGTGCCAGCAGCCCCGGACAGGGGAATAATTCACCCCTCCACTTT

size: NA
V: TRBV6-6
J: TRBJ2-5
D: TRBD1
CDR3: CASSRGTGPEETQYF
DNA: TGTGCCAGCAGCCGAGGGACAGGGCCAGAAGAGACCCAGTACTTC

size: NA
V: TRBV19
J: TRBJ2-7
D: TRBD1
CDR3: CASKRTGGALAYEQYF
DNA: TGTGCCAGTAAAAGGACAGGGGGCGCGTTGGCCTACGAGCAGTACTTC

size: few
V: TRBV5-1
J: TRBJ2-1
D: TRBD2
CDR3: CASSRSGRGNEQFF
DNA: TGCGCCAGCAGCAGGAGCGGGAGAGGAAATGAGCAGTTCTTC

size: NA
V: TRBV5-1
J: TRBJ1-4
D: NA
CDR3: CASSFGGRNEKLFF
DNA: TGCGCCAGCAGCTTTGGGGGGCGAAATGAAAAACTGTTTTTT